There are a few counts of the clone carrying this T cell receptor beta chain. Its antigen is currently unknown. CDR1 is SGDLS, CDR2 YYNGEE, per germline. Trimming took off 0 bases at V and 7 bases at J, with 19 bases between the two ends. The CDR3 has 16 amino acids. Data came from immunoSEQ multiplex PCR; TCRdb stores just in-frame clones and leaves some out. The profile shows 40,000 to 50,000 clones, around 86% of them singletons. The record originates from a study of radiotherapy plus CTLA-4 blockade in lung cancer. Findings of the study overall: TCR clones of tumor origin grew in blood after radiotherapy plus ipilimumab.

The V gene is TRBV9, the J gene TRBJ1-1, with a possible D match to TRBD1 (6 bases). Source: peripheral blood, taken from a patient treated with radiotherapy plus ipilimumab. This receptor was taken from a human donor with non-small cell lung cancer who had stable disease on radiotherapy plus ipilimumab. The CDR3 region is CASSVDGGRGGGEAFF. Written as DNA, the CDR3 is TGTGCCAGCAGCGTAGACGGGGGTAGGGGGGGAGGTGAAGCTTTCTTT.